The 24 T cell receptor beta chains listed next were all sequenced from one sample in a study of Ad26.COV2.S vaccination and SARS-CoV-2 variants. Treatment meaning: over 15 received Ad26.COV2.S at low or high dose, single or two shots; roughly 5 received placebo; per-sample allocation not given. Material that was analyzed had been drawn on day 63 after the first vaccine or placebo injection. Assay: immunoSEQ multiplex PCR; the TCRdb copy retains only in-frame clones and omits some. Among more than 300,000 clones, roughly 89% were seen once, and the ten largest hold just under 5%. This specimen was peripheral blood, taken in a trial of Ad26.COV2.S vaccine versus placebo. The origin of the receptors is a person aged 18-65 years who received the Ad26.COV2.S COVID-19 vaccine or a placebo.

The chain carries TRBV28 and TRBJ1-1; D possibly corresponds to TRBD1 (6 bases). CDR3 length: 13 residues. Germline CDR1 reads MDHEN; CDR2 reads SYDVKM. Trimming cost V 6 bases and J 7 bases, with 15 bases left between them. CDR3 nucleotide sequence: TGTGCCAGCAGCTTAGGGGGGGATAGTGAAGCTTTCTTT. Its protein product is CASSLGGDSEAFF. The entire variable domain, with the rest obtained from reference TRBV28 and TRBJ1-1, is as follows: DVKVTQSSRYLVKRTGEKVFLECVQDMDHENMFWYRQDPGLGLRLIYFSYDVKMKEKGDIPEGYSVSREKKERFSLILESASTNQTSMYLCASSLGGDSEAFFGQGTRLTVV.

The rearrangement joins TRBV27 to TRBJ1-2; D is perhaps TRBD1 (5 bases). V lost 6 bases to trimming and J lost 0 bases, with 14 bases between them. This CDR3 spans 15 amino acids. Germline assignment: CDR1 MNHEY and CDR2 SMNVEV (reference sequence). This CDR3 is CASRPLGQANYGYTF. The CDR3 bases are TGTGCCAGCAGACCGCTTGGACAAGCTAACTATGGCTACACCTTC.

The CDR3 is CASSQDPHRAGTAYEQYF. CDR3 coding DNA: TGCGCCAGCAGCCAAGATCCCCACCGTGCCGGGACAGCCTACGAGCAGTACTTC. J is TRBJ2-7 and V is TRBV4-3, with TRBD1 matching over 7 bases. Trimming removed 0 bases from V and 2 bases from J; junction bases left unmatched: 13. The CDR3 runs to 18 residues. Germline CDR1 LGHNA, CDR2 YSLEER.

The chain joins TRBV28 to TRBJ2-7, with TRBD2 identical over 7 bases. Per germline, CDR1 MDHEN and CDR2 SYDVKM. V dropped 3 bases and J dropped 0; count of bases not matched to a gene: 11. The CDR3 totals 17 residues. The CDR3 sequence: CASSFPTSAPISYEQYF. The CDR3 coding sequence is TGTGCCAGCAGTTTCCCTACTAGCGCCCCGATCTCCTACGAGCAGTACTTC.

The V call is TRBV7-8, the J call TRBJ2-3; TRBD2 matches 8 bases. V trimming: 6 bases; J trimming: 2 bases; junction bases outside the gene matches: 4. The CDR3 covers 14 residues. Germline CDR1 SGHVS, CDR2 FQNEAQ. The CDR3 loop reads CASSQREYTDTQYF. CDR3 bases: TGTGCCAGCAGTCAGCGGGAGTACACAGATACGCAGTATTTT.

This clone was seen once. V is TRBV19 and J is TRBJ1-5; D ambiguous. The germline V and J ends were trimmed by 7 bases and 8 bases, with 12 bases remaining between them. The CDR3 covers 12 residues. Germline values: CDR1 LNHDA, CDR2 SQIVND (reference sequence). The CDR3 DNA reads as TGTGCCAGTACCAACCCTGGGGAGCCCCAGCATTTT. Translation: CASTNPGEPQHF.

The rearrangement links TRBV29-1 to TRBJ2-7; 9 bases align to TRBD2. CDR1 is SQVTM, CDR2 ANQGSEA, per germline. This CDR3 region has 16 residues. V lost 5 bases and J lost 0; bases outside the gene matches: 11. CDR3 sequence: CSVQGAGGSISYEQYF. The CDR3 DNA sequence: TGCAGCGTTCAAGGAGCGGGGGGCTCCATCTCCTACGAGCAGTACTTC.

The J gene is TRBJ2-1, the V gene TRBV5-5; 12 nucleotides align to TRBD2. Germline V gene lookup returns CDR1 SGHKS and CDR2 YYEKEE (reference sequence). V shed 0 bases and J 8 bases; nucleotides not matched to a gene: 3. This CDR3 has 15 amino acids. The CDR3 region is CASSLVLAGGDEQFF. The DNA of the CDR3 is TGTGCCAGCAGCTTGGTTCTAGCGGGAGGGGATGAGCAGTTCTTC. Full variable domain (missing parts from reference TRBV5-5 and TRBJ2-1): DAGVTQSPTHLIKTRGQQVTLRCSPISGHKSVSWYQQVLGQGPQFIFQYYEKEERGRGNFPDRFSARQFPNYSSELNVNALLLGDSALYLCASSLVLAGGDEQFFGPGTRLTVL.

The CDR3 sequence: CSAGGDRGEGEQYF. The CDR3, as DNA: TGCAGCGCCGGGGGGGACAGAGGTGAAGGCGAGCAGTACTTC. V usage is TRBV29-1 and J usage is TRBJ2-7; D is possibly TRBD2 (8 bases). The CDR3 is 14 amino acids. Germline CDR1 and CDR2: SQVTM and ANQGSEA. V was cut by 7 bases and J by 6 bases, with 22 bases left in between.

The CDR3 loop reads CASSPRAVSYEQYF. The CDR3 DNA is TGTGCCAGCAGCCCTCGAGCGGTCTCCTACGAGCAGTACTTC. The chain links TRBV6-2 or TRBV6-3 to TRBJ2-7, with D possibly being TRBD2 (5 bases). Germline CDR1 is MNHEY and CDR2 is SVGEGT. This CDR3 has 14 residues. Trimming took off 6 bases at V and 0 bases at J, with 12 bases between the two ends.

The gene calls are TRBV5-4 and TRBJ1-4; tentatively, D is TRBD1 (5 bases). The CDR3 runs 15 residues. Germline CDR1 and CDR2: SGHNT and YYREEE (reference sequence). The V gene lost 0 bases and the J gene lost 8 bases, with 14 bases spanning the gap. As DNA, the CDR3 is TGTGCCAGCAGCTTGGGTGCCAGGGAAGGAGAAAAACTGTTTTTT. Encoded protein: CASSLGAREGEKLFF. The complete variable domain, with remaining parts taken from reference TRBV5-4 and TRBJ1-4, reads ETGVTQSPTHLIKTRGQQVTLRCSSQSGHNTVSWYQQALGQGPQFIFQYYREEENGRGNFPPRFSGLQFPNYSSELNVNALELDDSALYLCASSLGAREGEKLFFGSGTQLSVL.

This rearrangement joins TRBV25-1 to TRBJ2-2, with D unresolved. This CDR3 has 12 amino acids. V was clipped by 8 bases and J by 3 bases, with 7 bases between them. In germline, CDR1 is MGHDK, CDR2 SYGVNS. CDR3 in DNA: TGTGCCAGCTTCAGCGACACCGGGGAGCTGTTTTTT. Translation gives CASFSDTGELFF.

This clone has just one count. The chain has TRBV28 and TRBJ2-4; possibly TRBD1 for D (6 bases). Between the trimmed V and J ends, which lost 5 bases and 8 bases, there was a span of 19 bases. Germline CDR1 and CDR2: MDHEN and SYDVKM. The CDR3 runs to 15 residues. This CDR3 is CASSLQGSLGDIQYF. CDR3 sequence (DNA): TGTGCCAGCAGTCTACAGGGATCGCTTGGGGACATTCAGTACTTC.

This clone showed up many times. The chain uses TRBV15 and TRBJ2-3; the match to TRBD2 covers 9 bases. The ends lost 3 bases at V and 4 bases at J; junction bases unmatched: 8. The CDR3 has 16 residues. Germline-derived CDR1 and CDR2 are LNHNV and YYDKDF (reference sequence). The CDR3 spells CATSRGYSGSADTQYF. As DNA, the CDR3 is TGTGCCACCAGCAGGGGATATAGCGGGAGTGCAGATACGCAGTATTTT.

This chain uses TRBV4-3 with TRBJ2-7; D is perhaps TRBD1 or TRBD2 (5 bases each). The V end lost 0 bases, the J end lost 12 bases, and 18 bases lay between the germline ends. CDR1 and CDR2 (germline): LGHNA, YSLEER. The CDR3 is made up of 14 amino acids. For the CDR3, the DNA is TGCGCCAGCAGCCAAGATCTGGACACTAGGTTTCCGTACTTC. It is translated as CASSQDLDTRFPYF.

There are a few counts of this clone. This chain connects TRBV9 to TRBJ1-1; D gene uncertain. Per germline, CDR1 SGDLS and CDR2 YYNGEE. The ends were cut back, 0 bases at V and 1 base at J, with 4 bases in the middle. The CDR3 length is 13 residues. The CDR3 bases are TGTGCCAGCAGCGTAGGGACGAACACTGAAGCTTTCTTT. It codes for CASSVGTNTEAFF.

V gene TRBV29-1 combines with J gene TRBJ2-5; D may be TRBD1 (6 bases). Germline V gene sequence: CDR1 SQVTM, CDR2 ANQGSEA. Deletions cut 3 bases from V and 4 bases from J, with 18 bases between. The CDR3 consists of 15 residues. CDR3 nucleotides: TGCAGCGTTGAGGTCTCGACAGGCGGAGGAGAGACCCAGTACTTC. It encodes CSVEVSTGGGETQYF.

The V and J genes are TRBV5-6 and TRBJ2-4; D remains unclear. Trimming shortened V by 0 bases and J by 8 bases, and 9 bases separated the two germline ends. The CDR3 is made up of 13 amino acids. Germline V lookup: CDR1 SGHDT, CDR2 YYEEEE. CDR3 loop: CASSLGAMDIQYF. In DNA, the CDR3 is TGTGCCAGCAGCTTGGGGGCAATGGACATTCAGTACTTC.

The V call is TRBV5-1, the J call TRBJ2-1; D is perhaps TRBD1 (6 bases). The CDR3 runs to 17 residues. Looked up from germline, CDR1 is SGHRS and CDR2 is YFSETQ. V lost 4 bases to trimming and J lost 6 bases, with 23 bases between them. The CDR3 protein is CASSLMTGGPGTNEQFF. The CDR3 nucleotides read TGCGCCAGCAGCCTGATGACAGGTGGCCCGGGGACCAATGAGCAGTTCTTC.

The chain employs TRBV5-1 and TRBJ2-1; 7 nucleotides align to TRBD2. The CDR3 is 15 amino acids. V shed 0 bases, J shed 0 bases, and the junction held 0 bases outside the gene matches. Germline V gene lookup returns CDR1 SGHRS and CDR2 YFSETQ. The CDR3 here is CASSLVAGSYNEQFF. The CDR3 DNA sequence: TGCGCCAGCAGCTTGGTAGCGGGCTCCTACAATGAGCAGTTCTTC.

This sequence joins TRBV6-5 and TRBJ2-7; 9 nucleotides match TRBD1. CDR1 MNHEY and CDR2 SVGAGI come from the germline V gene. This CDR3 spans 14 amino acids. V lost 5 bases, J lost 3 bases, and 5 bases stayed unmatched. Written as DNA, the CDR3 is TGTGCCAGCAGTACACAGGGGGCGGACTACGAGCAGTACTTC. It codes for CASSTQGADYEQYF.

J is TRBJ2-1 and V is TRBV5-1; D uncertain. Germline-derived CDR1 and CDR2 are SGHRS and YFSETQ. Trimming removed 0 bases from V and 5 bases from J, with 3 bases in between. This CDR3 has 12 amino acids. In nucleotides, the CDR3 is TGCGCCAGCAGCTTGGAAAACAATGAGCAGTTCTTC. It encodes CASSLENNEQFF. Using reference TRBV5-1 and TRBJ2-1 for the parts outside the CDR3, the full variable domain is KAGVTQTPRYLIKTRGQQVTLSCSPISGHRSVSWYQQTPGQGLQFLFEYFSETQRNKGNFPGRFSGRQFSNSRSEMNVSTLELGDSALYLCASSLENNEQFFGPGTRLTVL.

The rearrangement links TRBV27 to TRBJ2-4; perhaps TRBD2 as D (6 bases). The V end was cut by 2 bases, the J end by 9 bases, with 8 bases between. Germline CDR1 reads MNHEY; CDR2 reads SMNVEV (reference sequence). The CDR3 is made up of 12 amino acids. CDR3 sequence reads: CASSLGGSIQYF. CDR3 DNA: TGTGCCAGCAGTTTAGGGGGGAGCATTCAGTACTTC.

The chain combines TRBV7-9 with TRBJ1-1, with D unclear. The V end was cut by 1 base, the J end by 0 bases, with 15 bases between. The germline CDR1 and CDR2 sequences are SEHNR and FQNEAQ (reference sequence). This CDR3 is built from 17 residues. CDR3 coding DNA: TGTGCCAGCAGCTTAGGAGCCGATTTTGGGTTGAACACTGAAGCTTTCTTT. Translated: CASSLGADFGLNTEAFF.